This T cell receptor beta chain is from a study of cytomegalovirus exposure and HLA in healthy donors. PCR employed 60 Vbeta and 13 Jbeta primers. Here immunoSEQ multiplex PCR was the method, and the copy in TCRdb shows in-frame clones only, minus some. The data contain about 170,000 clones, 75% to 90% of them seen just once; the ten biggest clones take up approximately 1.3%. Trimming cost V 3 bases and J 2 bases; bases outside gene matches: 8. The CDR3 totals 17 residues. CDR1 SGHVS and CDR2 FNYEAQ come from the germline V gene. The sample taken for sequencing was PBMCs. The genes are TRBV7-6 and TRBJ2-3; 10 nucleotides align to TRBD2. The sequence was obtained from a boy aged 2 to 10 in good health and CMV-seronegative. The CDR3 DNA reads TGTGCCAGCAGCTTCGGTCTAGCGGGAGAATCCACAGATACGCAGTATTTT. Translating it yields CASSFGLAGESTDTQYF.